This record looks at one TCR beta chain sequence and its context. Per the germline V gene, CDR1 is LNHDA and CDR2 is SQIVND (reference sequence). The CDR3 has 16 residues. The V end lost 8 bases, the J end lost 2 bases, and 20 bases lay between the germline ends. This record comes from a study of technical replicates of blood from a handful of donors. This table comes from immunoSEQ multiplex PCR, and its TCRdb copy is limited to in-frame clones, with some not included. The repertoire includes around 63,000 clones, about 91% of them detected once, and more than 4% sits in the top ten. The sequence came from a human donor in good health. Some clones in this sample may be carry-over from other donors' samples. Sequencing was carried out using PBMCs. The chain carries TRBV19 and TRBJ2-3; weak D call: TRBD1 (5 bases). The CDR3 here is CASDQGFYYLTDTQYF. CDR3 nucleotides: TGTGCCAGTGACCAGGGATTTTACTATCTCACAGATACGCAGTATTTT.